These 24 T cell receptor beta chains were all obtained from the same sample, sequenced in a study of CD8+CD57+ T cells in acquired aplastic anemia. Investigators profiled TCR beta VDJ and CDR3 from genomic DNA template. One entry per CDR3 protein, called by TCRdb with MiXCR from the reads. This table holds around 200,000 distinct CDR3 sequences, approximately 60% found once. Sequenced: sorted CD4+, CD8+, or CD8+CD57+ T cells (not recorded which) from PBMCs. The receptors here all came from a human donor in good health.

The rearrangement links TRBV24-1 to TRBJ1-5; D ambiguous. This CDR3 is 13 amino acids long. Germline assignment: CDR1 KGHDR and CDR2 SFDVKD. V was shortened by 5 bases and J by 7 bases, with 11 bases between the two germline ends. The CDR3, as DNA: TGTGCCACCAGTGTTGGGGTGGGGCAGCCCCAGCATTTT. Translated: CATSVGVGQPQHF.

Comment on this clonotype: One end of the junction is discordant with germline, which a read error may explain. V usage is TRBV7-6 and J usage is TRBJ2-7, with 8 nucleotides matching TRBD2. This CDR3 contains 15 residues. Germline-derived CDR1 and CDR2 are SGHVS and FNYEAQ. The CDR3 here is CASTPGAGGIYGQYF. Written as DNA, the CDR3 is TGTGCCAGCACCCCAGGGGCGGGGGGTATTTACGGGCAGTACTTC. Combining the CDR3 with reference TRBV7-6 and TRBJ2-7 gives the whole variable domain GAGVSQSPRYKVTKRGQDVALRCDPISGHVSLYWYRQALGQGPEFLTYFNYEAQQDKSGLPNDRFSAERPEGSISTLTIQRTEQRDSAMYRCASTPGAGGIYGQYFGPGTRLTVT.

This sequence joins TRBV5-1 and TRBJ2-3, with 10 bases matching TRBD1. V dropped 4 bases and J dropped 4; count of bases not matched to a gene: 9. The CDR3 extends over 16 amino acids. In germline, CDR1 is SGHRS, CDR2 YFSETQ. The CDR3 DNA follows: TGCGCCAGCAGCCCATACGGGACAGGGGATGCAGATACGCAGTATTTT. Encoded protein: CASSPYGTGDADTQYF. Full variable domain (missing parts from reference TRBV5-1 and TRBJ2-3): KAGVTQTPRYLIKTRGQQVTLSCSPISGHRSVSWYQQTPGQGLQFLFEYFSETQRNKGNFPGRFSGRQFSNSRSEMNVSTLELGDSALYLCASSPYGTGDADTQYFGPGTRLTVL.

V usage is TRBV10-3 and J usage is TRBJ1-4; TRBD1 agrees at 11 bases. The trim removed 10 bases at V and 5 bases at J, leaving 12 bases unmatched. Per germline, CDR1 ENHRY and CDR2 SYGVKD. This CDR3 region has 16 residues. The CDR3 DNA reads TGTGCCAGCAAAAGGACAGGGGGCTCATTCAATGAAAAACTGTTTTTT. It yields the protein CASKRTGGSFNEKLFF.

The chain employs TRBV20-1 and TRBJ2-7; 9 bases agree with TRBD1. This CDR3 is built from 16 residues. V shed 0 bases, J shed 6 bases, and the junction held 12 bases outside the gene matches. Germline-derived CDR1 and CDR2 are DFQATT and SNEGSKA (reference sequence). The CDR3 sequence is CSARDRGGQGNPEQYF. DNA of the CDR3: TGCAGTGCTAGAGATAGGGGGGGACAGGGTAATCCCGAGCAGTACTTC.

The CDR3 sequence is CASSEGAGPPPGELFF. CDR3 coding DNA: TGTGCCAGCAGCGAGGGGGCGGGACCCCCACCCGGGGAGCTGTTTTTT. The V call is TRBV7-6, the J call TRBJ2-2; D may be TRBD1 (7 bases). Germline V gives CDR1 SGHVS, CDR2 FNYEAQ. Between the trimmed V and J ends, which lost 5 bases and 6 bases, there was a span of 19 bases. The length of the CDR3 is 16 residues.

This clonotype was recorded a few times. The CDR3 DNA reads as TGTGCCAGCAGTTACGCGGGACAGGATGGCTACACCTTC. Amino acid sequence: CASSYAGQDGYTF. This rearrangement joins TRBV6-5 to TRBJ1-2; 8 nucleotides match TRBD1. The CDR3 spans 13 residues. V lost 2 bases and J lost 6; bases outside the gene matches: 2. Per germline, CDR1 MNHEY and CDR2 SVGAGI.

The rearrangement uses TRBV2 and TRBJ1-1; D possibly corresponds to TRBD1 (5 bases). This CDR3 region has 13 residues. Germline assignment: CDR1 SNHLY and CDR2 FYNNEI. Trimming removed 5 bases at V and 7 bases at J, with 14 bases between. In DNA, the CDR3 is TGTGCCAGCAGTCCAGGGCCACGCAATGAAGCTTTCTTT. It translates to CASSPGPRNEAFF.

This clonotype came up many times. The chain has TRBV4-1 and TRBJ1-1, with D possibly TRBD1 on 5 matching bases. From germline, CDR1 is MGHRA and CDR2 YSYEKL. CDR3 length: 17 residues. Trimming left V 1 base short and J 1 base short, with 16 bases between. CDR3 loop: CASSQASGTWENTEAFF. The CDR3 region has the DNA TGCGCCAGCAGCCAAGCGTCCGGGACTTGGGAGAACACTGAAGCTTTCTTT.

This clonotype has a handful of counts. The genes are TRBV7-9 and TRBJ1-4; 8 bases map to TRBD1. This CDR3 region has 17 residues. V lost 2 bases to trimming and J lost 0 bases; unmatched junction nucleotides: 5. CDR1 is SEHNR and CDR2 is FQNEAQ in the germline V gene (reference sequence). CDR3 residues: CASSLPRGLATNEKLFF. DNA of the CDR3: TGTGCCAGCAGCTTACCCAGGGGGCTAGCAACTAATGAAAAACTGTTTTTT.

This chain joins TRBV10-3 and TRBJ2-7, with D hard to call. Germline V lookup: CDR1 ENHRY, CDR2 SYGVKD. The CDR3 has 16 amino acids. The V gene lost 3 bases and the J gene lost 5 bases, with 20 bases spanning the gap. CDR3 DNA sequence: TGTGCCATCAGTGACTTAGTCTGGGGTGAGGAAAACGAGCAGTACTTC. Translating it yields CAISDLVWGEENEQYF.

This clonotype was recorded a few times. The chain carries TRBV29-1 and TRBJ2-7; D gene unclear. Trimming took off 5 bases at V and 4 bases at J, with 15 bases between the two ends. This CDR3 has 13 amino acids. Germline V gene lookup returns CDR1 SQVTM and CDR2 ANQGSEA. The CDR3: CSVSIGLSYEQYF. CDR3 DNA: TGCAGCGTTTCGATCGGGTTGTCGTACGAGCAGTACTTC.

This clonotype was observed at least ten times. The chain joins TRBV7-2 to TRBJ2-7; the D gene is possibly TRBD1 (5 bases). V was trimmed by 11 bases and J by 4 bases, leaving 30 bases between them. Germline V CDR1 and CDR2: SGHTA, FQGNSA. The CDR3 spans 17 residues. CDR3 sequence (DNA): TGTGCCGTCGAAACCCCCCTACAAACAGGCATCTCGTACGAGCAGTACTTC. Protein sequence: CAVETPLQTGISYEQYF.

The rearrangement uses TRBV7-2 and TRBJ2-7; TRBD2 is a possible D gene (5 bases). CDR3 size: 15 residues. V shed 1 base and J shed 3 bases, with 13 bases lying between them. Germline assignment: CDR1 SGHTA and CDR2 FQGNSA. DNA of the CDR3: TGTGCCAGCAGCTTAGGAGGAGGCGGACTCTACGAGCAGTACTTC. Amino acids: CASSLGGGGLYEQYF.

The rearrangement links TRBV15 to TRBJ2-7; D may be TRBD1 (6 bases). The ends were cut back, 3 bases at V and 2 bases at J, with 17 bases in the middle. Germline V lookup: CDR1 LNHNV, CDR2 YYDKDF (reference sequence). The CDR3 has 16 residues. The CDR3 loop is CATSSLVRTDAYEQYF. The CDR3 bases are TGTGCCACCAGCAGTTTAGTCCGGACAGATGCCTACGAGCAGTACTTC.

Here the CDR3 DNA reads TGTGCCAGCAGCTTAGAATCTCACAGGAATGAGCAGTTCTTC. As protein: CASSLESHRNEQFF. This rearrangement joins TRBV7-2 to TRBJ2-1; maybe TRBD1 (5 bases). CDR3 length: 14 residues. The germline CDR1 and CDR2 sequences are SGHTA and FQGNSA. Trimming shortened V by 1 base and J by 7 bases, and 11 bases separated the two germline ends.

V gene TRBV27 combines with J gene TRBJ1-2, with 9 positions matching TRBD1. The CDR3 loop spans 14 amino acids. The trim removed 3 bases at V and 5 bases at J, leaving 4 bases unmatched. Germline loops: CDR1 MNHEY, CDR2 SMNVEV (reference sequence). The CDR3 region is CASSFRDRVYGYTF. The CDR3 coding sequence is TGTGCCAGCAGTTTCCGGGACAGGGTTTATGGCTACACCTTC.

This clonotype was observed many times. The chain carries TRBV4-3 and TRBJ2-6; D not resolved. The CDR3 extends over 16 amino acids. CDR1 is LGHNA, CDR2 YSLEER, per germline. V lost 0 bases and J lost 0, with 6 bases in between. As DNA, the CDR3 is TGCGCCAGCAGCCAAGACAGGTTCTCTGGGGCCAACGTCCTGACTTTC. Protein product: CASSQDRFSGANVLTF.

This clonotype appeared a few times. The chain recombines TRBV24-1 with TRBJ2-7; D not resolved. The germline V gene has CDR1 KGHDR and CDR2 SFDVKD. The CDR3 covers 16 residues. Trimming cost V 5 bases and J 1 base, with 17 bases left between them. CDR3 sequence reads: CATSGPRTETSYEQYF. CDR3 bases: TGTGCCACCAGTGGCCCCCGGACGGAAACGTCCTACGAGCAGTACTTC.

CDR3 DNA: TGTGCCAGCAGCAGGGACAGGGCCACCTACGAGCAGTACTTC. Protein product: CASSRDRATYEQYF. V gene TRBV7-2 combines with J gene TRBJ2-7; 9 positions match TRBD1. The CDR3 length is 14 residues. Germline lookup yields CDR1 SGHTA and CDR2 FQGNSA. Trimming removed 5 bases from V and 2 bases from J; junction bases left unmatched: 4.

There are many counts of this clonotype. This chain connects TRBV11-1 to TRBJ1-1; D is undetermined. The length of the CDR3 is 15 residues. The V end lost 5 bases, the J end lost 0 bases, and 13 bases lay between the germline ends. Germline assignment: CDR1 SGHAT and CDR2 FQDESV (reference sequence). The CDR3 region is CASSPHGRLNTEAFF. The CDR3 region has the DNA TGTGCCAGCAGCCCTCACGGGCGGCTGAACACTGAAGCTTTCTTT.

V is TRBV12-3 or TRBV12-4 and J is TRBJ1-1; 9 nucleotides line up with TRBD1. Trimming removed 4 bases from V and 4 bases from J; junction bases left unmatched: 7. This CDR3 is 15 amino acids long. The CDR3 is CASSYSRQGGTEAFF. The CDR3 DNA is TGTGCCAGCAGTTACTCCCGACAGGGGGGCACTGAAGCTTTCTTT.

This clonotype was recorded once. The chain recombines TRBV19 with TRBJ1-5; the D is unclear. V was clipped by 7 bases and J by 1 base, with 11 bases between them. The CDR3 spans 14 residues. In germline, CDR1 is LNHDA, CDR2 SQIVND (reference sequence). This CDR3 reads CASKGGRSNQPQHF. The CDR3 DNA sequence: TGTGCCAGTAAGGGAGGTAGGAGCAATCAGCCCCAGCATTTT.

This clonotype was recorded at least ten times. The CDR3 nucleotides are TGCAGTGCTAGAGAACTAGCGGGTTCGACAAGCACAGATACGCAGTATTTT. Translating gives CSARELAGSTSTDTQYF. This rearrangement joins TRBV20-1 to TRBJ2-3, with 9 positions matching TRBD2. The ends lost 0 bases at V and 0 bases at J; junction bases unmatched: 7. Germline V gene sequence: CDR1 DFQATT, CDR2 SNEGSKA (reference sequence). The CDR3 extends over 17 amino acids.